The 29 T cell receptor beta chains reported below all come from one sample, sequenced in a study of blood T cell repertoires in COVID-19. Here immunoSEQ multiplex PCR was the method, and the copy in TCRdb shows in-frame clones only, minus some. Of approximately 260,000 clones detected, around 87% appear once; the ten largest clones hold roughly 4%. Sequences were obtained from peripheral blood. The receptors here all came from a young man with active or convalescent COVID-19.

The genes are TRBV9 and TRBJ2-1, with TRBD1 identical over 11 bases. The CDR3 is made up of 17 amino acids. The V and J ends lost 2 bases and 6 bases, in that order; junction bases with no gene match: 10. Germline loops: CDR1 SGDLS, CDR2 YYNGEE. CDR3 residues: CASSVAVGTGGSNEQFF. The CDR3 bases are TGTGCCAGCAGCGTTGCGGTAGGGACAGGGGGTAGCAATGAGCAGTTCTTC.

This clone appeared a single time. The rearrangement links TRBV6-5 to TRBJ2-1, with 12 bases fitting TRBD2. Germline values: CDR1 MNHEY, CDR2 SVGAGI. CDR3 length: 13 amino acids. Unmatched junction bases numbered 5, after V lost 10 bases and J lost 7 bases. The DNA for the CDR3 is TGTGCCACCCGACTAGCGGGAGTAAATGAGCAGTTCTTC. The encoded protein is CATRLAGVNEQFF.

V usage is TRBV5-1 and J usage is TRBJ2-5; 7 bases map to TRBD2. Germline loops: CDR1 SGHRS, CDR2 YFSETQ. V shed 8 bases, J shed 1 base, and the junction held 8 bases outside the gene matches. The length of the CDR3 is 14 residues. The CDR3 sequence is CASQAGPSQETQYF. CDR3 nucleotides: TGCGCCAGTCAAGCGGGGCCTTCCCAAGAGACCCAGTACTTC.

This sequence joins TRBV27 and TRBJ2-2; the match to TRBD2 covers 9 bases. The CDR3 has 17 residues. Germline CDR1 and CDR2: MNHEY and SMNVEV (reference sequence). Trimming removed 1 base from V and 7 bases from J; junction bases left unmatched: 10. This CDR3 reads CASSLFSLAGVGGELFF. The DNA for the CDR3 is TGTGCCAGCAGTTTATTCTCATTAGCGGGAGTAGGCGGGGAGCTGTTTTTT.

The chain's CDR3 is CASSPWTSGGRRNEQYF. DNA of the CDR3: TGTGCCAGCAGTCCCTGGACTAGCGGAGGGAGGCGGAACGAGCAGTACTTC. This chain links TRBV6-2 or TRBV6-3 with TRBJ2-7, with 10 bases matching TRBD2. Germline CDR1 MNHEY, CDR2 SVGEGT. The CDR3 runs to 17 residues. Trimming removed 5 bases from V and 5 bases from J; junction bases left unmatched: 15.

V and J are TRBV5-1 and TRBJ2-5; no clear D gene. The CDR3 consists of 13 residues. Germline V gives CDR1 SGHRS, CDR2 YFSETQ. V was pared by 2 bases and J by 5 bases, with 10 bases between. Here the CDR3 DNA reads TGCGCCAGCAGCTTCACAGTCCGGGAGACCCAGTACTTC. It specifies CASSFTVRETQYF.

The rearrangement joins TRBV28 to TRBJ1-6, with D possibly TRBD1 on 5 matching bases. The CDR3 runs 14 residues. Germline V gene lookup returns CDR1 MDHEN and CDR2 SYDVKM. V was trimmed by 2 bases and J by 9 bases, leaving 11 bases between them. CDR3 sequence: CASSLAGFGSPLHF. The CDR3, as DNA: TGTGCCAGCAGTTTAGCAGGGTTTGGTTCACCCCTCCACTTT.

The chain employs TRBV28 and TRBJ2-1; D may be TRBD1 (6 bases). Germline V gives CDR1 MDHEN, CDR2 SYDVKM. V lost 6 bases to trimming and J lost 4 bases, with 13 bases between them. The CDR3 length is 14 residues. CDR3 in DNA: TGTGCCAGCAGGGACTCACAGGGTTACAATGAGCAGTTCTTC. This gives the protein CASRDSQGYNEQFF.

This clone was picked up a small number of times. The chain carries TRBV19 and TRBJ1-1, with a tentative D call TRBD1 (5 bases). This CDR3 has 14 amino acids. V lost 0 bases, J lost 8 bases, and 13 bases lay in between. In germline, CDR1 is LNHDA, CDR2 SQIVND (reference sequence). CDR3 nucleotides: TGTGCCAGTAGTATAGATCCCGACAGAACCGAAGCTTTCTTT. Translating gives CASSIDPDRTEAFF.

The J gene is TRBJ2-2, the V gene TRBV24-1; TRBD1 aligns across 9 bases. Germline loops: CDR1 KGHDR, CDR2 SFDVKD. This CDR3 region has 17 residues. J was trimmed by 1 base and V by 3 bases; bases with no gene match: 5. As DNA, the CDR3 is TGTGCCACCAGTGATCTACAGGGGGCTTTGAACACCGGGGAGCTGTTTTTT. As protein: CATSDLQGALNTGELFF.

The chain links TRBV7-3 to TRBJ2-3, with D tentatively TRBD2 (5 bases). The length of the CDR3 is 13 residues. V was trimmed by 5 bases and J by 6 bases, leaving 12 bases between them. Germline lookup yields CDR1 SGHTA and CDR2 FQGTGA. CDR3 DNA: TGTGCCAGCAGCCTCCGAAAGCGGGATACGCAGTATTTT. It is translated as CASSLRKRDTQYF.

J is TRBJ1-1 and V is TRBV28; the match to TRBD1 covers 8 bases. The V gene's germline CDR1 is MDHEN and CDR2 SYDVKM. The CDR3 length is 13 residues. V shed 8 bases and J 5 bases; nucleotides not matched to a gene: 7. CDR3 in amino acids: CASRMDRETEAFF. CDR3 in DNA: TGTGCCAGCCGAATGGACAGGGAGACTGAAGCTTTCTTT.

This chain joins TRBV18 and TRBJ2-2, with D perhaps matching TRBD1 (5 bases). Germline values: CDR1 KGHSH, CDR2 LQKENI. V lost 1 base, J lost 6 bases, and 9 bases lay in between. There are 14 residues in the CDR3. The CDR3 bases are TGTGCCAGCTCACCACAGGGGATTGCCGGGGAGCTGTTTTTT. Translation gives CASSPQGIAGELFF.

This chain connects TRBV6-5 to TRBJ2-3, with 8 bases aligning to TRBD2. Germline V gene sequence: CDR1 MNHEY, CDR2 SVGAGI. After removal of 5 bases from V and 0 bases from J, the junction contained 4 bases not matched to a gene. The CDR3 has 15 amino acids. CDR3 DNA sequence: TGTGCCAGCAGTCGAGCGGGAGTGAGCACAGATACGCAGTATTTT. This translates into CASSRAGVSTDTQYF.

V usage is TRBV5-4 and J usage is TRBJ2-2, with D possibly being TRBD2 (6 bases). CDR3 size: 17 residues. CDR1 and CDR2 from the germline V gene are SGHNT and YYREEE (reference sequence). The ends were cut back, 1 base at V and 1 base at J, with 14 bases in the middle. The CDR3 nucleotides read TGTGCCAGCAGCTTGCCGTGGAGGGGAGGGAACACCGGGGAGCTGTTTTTT. This gives the protein CASSLPWRGGNTGELFF.

The V gene is TRBV30, the J gene TRBJ2-7; 10 bases align to TRBD2. This CDR3 is 13 amino acids long. Per germline, CDR1 GTSNPN and CDR2 SVGIG (reference sequence). Germline trimming cut 3 bases from V and 9 bases from J; bases unmatched to any gene: 8. The CDR3 DNA reads as TGTGCCTGGAGACGGCTAGCGGGAGATCTGCAGTACTTC. Protein product: CAWRRLAGDLQYF.

CDR3 in amino acids: CASSFAGELFF. CDR3 DNA: TGTGCCAGCAGTTTCGCCGGGGAGCTGTTTTTT. The J gene is TRBJ2-2, the V gene TRBV28, with D hard to call. The germline V gene has CDR1 MDHEN and CDR2 SYDVKM. The CDR3 sequence is 11 residues long. V shed 3 bases and J shed 6 bases, with 2 bases lying between them.

This chain uses TRBV19 with TRBJ1-6; tentative D call: TRBD1 (6 bases). Trimming took off 5 bases at V and 8 bases at J, with 13 bases between the two ends. The CDR3 length is 14 residues. The germline gives CDR1 LNHDA, CDR2 SQIVND (reference sequence). CDR3 sequence reads: CASSQQGRDSPLHF. Here the CDR3 DNA reads TGTGCCAGTAGTCAGCAGGGGAGGGATTCACCCCTCCACTTT.

A single count supports this clone. The chain is built from TRBV5-4 and TRBJ2-7, with TRBD2 matching 11 bases. This CDR3 is built from 15 residues. V lost 4 bases to trimming and J lost 2 bases; unmatched junction nucleotides: 5. Germline V gives CDR1 SGHNT, CDR2 YYREEE (reference sequence). DNA of the CDR3: TGTGCCAGCAGCCCGGGACTAGCGGTCGCCTACGAGCAGTACTTC. This encodes CASSPGLAVAYEQYF.

The chain combines TRBV5-1 with TRBJ1-1, with D possibly TRBD1 on 6 matching bases. V lost 0 bases and J lost 1, with 19 bases in between. Germline values: CDR1 SGHRS, CDR2 YFSETQ. This CDR3 spans 18 amino acids. The CDR3 DNA is TGCGCCAGCAGCTTGGCCCCTCCGGGGGGCAGGAGGAACACTGAAGCTTTCTTT. Translating it yields CASSLAPPGGRRNTEAFF.

This clone was found a few times. The chain has TRBV27 and TRBJ2-1; 11 bases fit TRBD2. Germline V gene lookup returns CDR1 MNHEY and CDR2 SMNVEV (reference sequence). Losses at the gene ends were 6 bases for V and 9 bases for J; bases not matched to a gene: 25. The CDR3 consists of 20 residues. This CDR3 reads CASRRWYPRTLAGGVPEQFF. Written as DNA, the CDR3 is TGTGCCAGCAGAAGGTGGTACCCGCGGACCTTAGCGGGAGGGGTCCCTGAGCAGTTCTTC.

This clone has a single count. The V call is TRBV7-9, the J call TRBJ2-2; TRBD2 aligns across 9 bases. Germline V gene lookup returns CDR1 SEHNR and CDR2 FQNEAQ (reference sequence). J was trimmed by 5 bases and V by 6 bases; bases with no gene match: 16. The CDR3 sequence is 18 residues long. Here the CDR3 reads CASSHPRGKAGGTGELFF. The CDR3 DNA is TGTGCCAGCAGTCACCCGAGGGGGAAAGCGGGAGGTACCGGGGAGCTGTTTTTT.

J is TRBJ2-2 and V is TRBV5-6, with D perhaps matching TRBD1 (5 bases). Germline CDR1 reads SGHDT; CDR2 reads YYEEEE. The CDR3 is 16 amino acids. Trimming cost V 1 base and J 4 bases, with 14 bases left between them. The CDR3 DNA reads TGTGCCAGCAGCTTGAACCGTGGGGCGTTCACCGGGGAGCTGTTTTTT. Translating gives CASSLNRGAFTGELFF.

The CDR3 is CAWSQQGYNEKLFF. CDR3 DNA sequence: TGTGCCTGGAGCCAACAGGGATATAATGAAAAACTGTTTTTT. This chain joins TRBV30 and TRBJ1-4; a possible D gene is TRBD1 (6 bases). The ends were cut back, 3 bases at V and 4 bases at J, with 12 bases in the middle. CDR1 is GTSNPN, CDR2 SVGIG, per germline (reference sequence). The CDR3 totals 14 residues.

Only a few counts were recorded for this clone. The chain joins TRBV5-1 to TRBJ1-1; the D gene is possibly TRBD1 (6 bases). Germline lookup yields CDR1 SGHRS and CDR2 YFSETQ. The CDR3 is 13 amino acids. V was cut by 2 bases and J by 9 bases, with 14 bases left in between. This CDR3 is CASSLADRNQAFF. The CDR3 DNA sequence: TGCGCCAGCAGCTTAGCGGACAGAAACCAAGCTTTCTTT.

J is TRBJ2-1 and V is TRBV5-1, with TRBD2 matching 10 bases. V was clipped by 0 bases and J by 8 bases; unmatched bases: 5. The CDR3 extends over 15 amino acids. Looked up from germline, CDR1 is SGHRS and CDR2 is YFSETQ. CDR3: CASSLGASGSDEQFF. The CDR3 bases are TGCGCCAGCAGCTTGGGGGCTAGCGGGAGTGATGAGCAGTTCTTC.

The V gene is TRBV5-1, the J gene TRBJ2-5, with D unclear. The CDR3 spans 14 residues. The germline gives CDR1 SGHRS, CDR2 YFSETQ. The V end lost 1 base, the J end lost 4 bases, and 11 bases lay between the germline ends. This chain's CDR3 is CASSLSPVSETQYF. CDR3 bases: TGCGCCAGCAGCTTGTCTCCAGTCTCAGAGACCCAGTACTTC. The variable domain in full, completed from reference TRBV5-1 and TRBJ2-5, reads KAGVTQTPRYLIKTRGQQVTLSCSPISGHRSVSWYQQTPGQGLQFLFEYFSETQRNKGNFPGRFSGRQFSNSRSEMNVSTLELGDSALYLCASSLSPVSETQYFGPGTRLLVL.

The chain employs TRBV4-2 and TRBJ1-3; 8 bases agree with TRBD1. The length of the CDR3 is 19 residues. Per germline, CDR1 LGHNA and CDR2 YNFKEQ. The V and J ends lost 1 base and 2 bases, in that order; junction bases with no gene match: 13. CDR3 residues: CASSQVSSRDRGPGNTIYF. The CDR3 coding sequence is TGTGCCAGCAGCCAAGTGTCTAGCCGAGACAGGGGCCCTGGAAACACCATATATTTT.

This chain joins TRBV11-1 and TRBJ2-5, with 10 nucleotides matching TRBD2. After removal of 6 bases from V and 5 bases from J, the junction contained 9 bases not matched to a gene. The CDR3 is made up of 15 amino acids. The germline CDR1 and CDR2 sequences are SGHAT and FQDESV (reference sequence). The CDR3 sequence: CASSWGSSGGETQYF. CDR3 DNA: TGTGCCAGCAGTTGGGGATCTAGCGGGGGTGAGACCCAGTACTTC.